One and the same sample provided the 24 T cell receptor beta chains below, sequenced in a study of blood T cell repertoires in COVID-19. The repertoire was sequenced with immunoSEQ multiplex PCR; TCRdb's copy has only in-frame clones and lacks some. The data contain about 88,000 clones, around nine tenths of them seen just once; the ten biggest clones take up around 3%. The sequenced sample consisted of peripheral blood. The source is a woman aged 80 or older with acute or convalescent COVID-19.

In DNA form, the CDR3 reads TGTGCCAGCAGCGTAGCAGGAGGGGTTATTGATACGCAGTATTTT. This codes for CASSVAGGVIDTQYF. V and J are TRBV9 and TRBJ2-3; a weak D match, TRBD2 (6 bases). Trimming removed 0 bases at V and 6 bases at J, with 14 bases between. Germline loops: CDR1 SGDLS, CDR2 YYNGEE. This CDR3 region has 15 residues.

The chain is built from TRBV5-1 and TRBJ2-3, with 9 nucleotides matching TRBD2. The CDR3 runs to 16 residues. Trimming at V came to 0 bases and at J to 3 bases, leaving 5 bases not matched to a gene. The V gene's germline CDR1 is SGHRS and CDR2 YFSETQ. As DNA, the CDR3 is TGCGCCAGCAGCTTGGAGGCAGCGGGGGGTACAGATACGCAGTATTTT. Amino acids: CASSLEAAGGTDTQYF.

This clone has more than one count but fewer than ten. This rearrangement joins TRBV5-1 to TRBJ1-2, with 9 nucleotides matching TRBD1. The J segment lost 6 bases and the V segment lost 2 bases, leaving 8 bases of the junction unmatched. CDR3 length equals 15 residues. CDR1 and CDR2 from the germline V gene are SGHRS and YFSETQ. The CDR3 protein is CASSFGTGIIDGYTF. Written as DNA, the CDR3 is TGCGCCAGCAGCTTCGGGACAGGGATAATTGATGGCTACACCTTC.

The rearrangement joins TRBV7-2 to TRBJ1-2; D is unresolved. Trimming removed 4 bases at V and 5 bases at J, with 14 bases between. This CDR3 contains 14 residues. The germline V gene has CDR1 SGHTA and CDR2 FQGNSA. CDR3 bases: TGTGCCAGCAGCTCCCCCGTCGGAGGGTATGGCTACACCTTC. This sequence encodes CASSSPVGGYGYTF.

The chain couples TRBV21-1 to TRBJ1-2; the table's D call TRBD1 went unverified against the DNA. TRBV21-1 is assigned pseudogene status. The CDR3 is 11 amino acids. The DNA of the CDR3 is TGTGCCAGCCCCAGGGTGGCTGGCTACACCTTC. This encodes CASPRVAGYTF.

This clone was counted a single time. The chain joins TRBV2 to TRBJ1-1; the D is unclear. This CDR3 spans 12 amino acids. Looked up from germline, CDR1 is SNHLY and CDR2 is FYNNEI. The V gene lost 9 bases and the J gene lost 3 bases, with 11 bases spanning the gap. CDR3 sequence (DNA): TGTGCCAGTGGTGAGGGCCACACTGAAGCTTTCTTT. Amino acids: CASGEGHTEAFF.

The rearrangement uses TRBV7-9 and TRBJ1-4, with 7 positions matching TRBD1. This CDR3 is 15 amino acids long. Germline V lookup: CDR1 SEHNR, CDR2 FQNEAQ (reference sequence). Trimming took 4 bases from V and 8 from J; bases not matched to a gene: 10. The DNA for the CDR3 is TGTGCCAGCAGCTACACGACAGGGTTAAGGGAAAAACTGTTTTTT. This codes for CASSYTTGLREKLFF.

The count of this clone is one. The V and J genes are TRBV9 and TRBJ2-1; tentatively, D is TRBD1 (5 bases). CDR1 and CDR2 (germline): SGDLS, YYNGEE. The CDR3 consists of 14 residues. The germline V and J ends were trimmed by 1 base and 7 bases, with 12 bases remaining between them. CDR3 nucleotide sequence: TGTGCCAGCAGCGTACACTACAGGTCTAATGAGCAGTTCTTC. This translates into CASSVHYRSNEQFF.

The CDR3 sequence is CASSQGLAGVDTQYF. In nucleotides, the CDR3 is TGTGCCAGCAGCCAGGGGTTAGCGGGAGTAGATACGCAGTATTTT. The chain carries TRBV7-6 and TRBJ2-3; TRBD2 matches at 9 bases. Per germline, CDR1 SGHVS and CDR2 FNYEAQ. Trimming cost V 5 bases and J 5 bases; bases outside gene matches: 8. CDR3 length: 15 amino acids.

CDR3 sequence: CAISGGTANEKLFF. Here the CDR3 DNA reads TGTGCCATCAGCGGTGGGACAGCAAATGAAAAACTGTTTTTT. V and J are TRBV10-3 and TRBJ1-4, with 7 bases matching TRBD1. V shed 6 bases and J 5 bases; nucleotides not matched to a gene: 6. This CDR3 is built from 14 residues. Germline CDR1 reads ENHRY; CDR2 reads SYGVKD.

This clone was seen a handful of times. CDR3 in DNA: TGTGCCAGCAGTGGGCAGAACCTGGCTGAAGCTTTCTTT. Translating it yields CASSGQNLAEAFF. The rearrangement uses TRBV2 and TRBJ1-1; no clear D. This CDR3 is built from 13 residues. In germline, CDR1 is SNHLY, CDR2 FYNNEI. V was trimmed by 4 bases and J by 6 bases, leaving 12 bases between them.

The rearrangement links TRBV19 to TRBJ1-1; 12 bases are a match to TRBD1. V trimming: 3 bases; J trimming: 5 bases; junction bases outside the gene matches: 10. The germline V gene has CDR1 LNHDA and CDR2 SQIVND (reference sequence). This CDR3 spans 17 amino acids. This CDR3 reads CASSIFPGQGARTEAFF. The CDR3 bases are TGTGCCAGTAGTATTTTTCCGGGACAGGGGGCGCGAACTGAAGCTTTCTTT.

This clone was recorded once. This rearrangement joins TRBV7-9 to TRBJ2-7; a possible D gene is TRBD1 (6 bases). The CDR3 is 15 amino acids. Trimming pared 8 bases from V and 2 bases from J, leaving 19 bases between. Germline V gene data show CDR1 as SEHNR and CDR2 as FQNEAQ (reference sequence). CDR3 loop: CASPPGSGVAYEQYF. Here the CDR3 DNA reads TGTGCCAGCCCCCCCGGATCAGGGGTCGCCTACGAGCAGTACTTC. Drawing the rest from reference TRBV7-9 and TRBJ2-7, the complete variable domain is DTGVSQNPRHKITKRGQNVTFRCDPISEHNRLYWYRQTLGQGPEFLTYFQNEAQLEKSRLLSDRFSAERPKGSFSTLEIQRTEQGDSAMYLCASPPGSGVAYEQYFGPGTRLTVT.

This chain links TRBV7-3 with TRBJ2-5; D not resolved. Germline V gene sequence: CDR1 SGHTA, CDR2 FQGTGA. Trimming took 1 base from V and 5 from J, leaving 8 bases between them. The CDR3 is 13 residues long. This CDR3 reads CASSLSVGETQYF. CDR3 nucleotide sequence: TGTGCCAGCAGCTTAAGTGTTGGCGAGACCCAGTACTTC. The full variable domain, with the rest looked up from reference TRBV7-3 and TRBJ2-5, is GAGVSQTPSNKVTEKGKYVELRCDPISGHTALYWYRQSLGQGPEFLIYFQGTGAADDSGLPNDRFFAVRPEGSVSTLKIQRTERGDSAVYLCASSLSVGETQYFGPGTRLLVL.

The genes are TRBV2 and TRBJ1-3; TRBD1 might be the D (6 bases). Deletions cut 2 bases from V and 7 bases from J, with 12 bases between. Germline loops: CDR1 SNHLY, CDR2 FYNNEI. The CDR3 runs 14 residues. CDR3 sequence: CASSEPGVGNTIYF. Written as DNA, the CDR3 is TGTGCCAGCAGTGAACCAGGGGTCGGGAACACCATATATTTT. The full variable domain, its missing parts supplied by reference TRBV2 and TRBJ1-3, is EPEVTQTPSHQVTQMGQEVILRCVPISNHLYFYWYRQILGQKVEFLVSFYNNEISEKSEIFDDQFSVERPDGSNFTLKIRSTKLEDSAMYFCASSEPGVGNTIYFGEGSWLTVV.

CDR3 sequence reads: CASSRPLGASSGNTIYF. The CDR3 DNA follows: TGTGCCAGCAGTCGACCGTTGGGGGCAAGCTCTGGAAACACCATATATTTT. V and J are TRBV6-6 and TRBJ1-3; weak D call: TRBD1 (6 bases). V lost 5 bases and J lost 0, with 17 bases in between. Germline loops: CDR1 MNHNY, CDR2 SVGAGI (reference sequence). This CDR3 contains 17 residues.

J is TRBJ2-1 and V is TRBV11-3; D gene unclear. V shed 5 bases and J shed 5 bases, with 7 bases lying between them. Germline CDR1 and CDR2: SGHNT and YENEEA. CDR3 length: 12 amino acids. The CDR3 nucleotides are TGTGCCAGCAGCCGAGTAAACAATGAGCAGTTCTTC. Residues: CASSRVNNEQFF.

This chain links TRBV5-4 with TRBJ2-2; 9 bases map to TRBD1. Germline CDR1 reads SGHNT; CDR2 reads YYREEE (reference sequence). The ends lost 0 bases at V and 1 base at J; junction bases unmatched: 10. The CDR3 sequence is 19 residues long. Here the CDR3 reads CASSLGGQGSRRNTGELFF. The CDR3 DNA reads as TGTGCCAGCAGCTTGGGGGGACAGGGTTCGAGGCGGAACACCGGGGAGCTGTTTTTT.

V gene TRBV9 combines with J gene TRBJ2-3; 7 nucleotides align to TRBD2. Trimming cost V 3 bases and J 5 bases; bases outside gene matches: 9. Germline V gene lookup returns CDR1 SGDLS and CDR2 YYNGEE. The CDR3 length is 15 residues. CDR3 in DNA: TGTGCCAGCAGCGCCGATCATAGGGAGGGAGATACGCAGTATTTT. The encoded protein is CASSADHREGDTQYF.

V gene TRBV2 combines with J gene TRBJ1-5, with D possibly TRBD1 on 6 matching bases. The V end was cut by 4 bases, the J end by 2 bases, with 15 bases between. In germline, CDR1 is SNHLY, CDR2 FYNNEI. The CDR3 contains 16 residues. CDR3 coding DNA: TGTGCCAGCAGTGTCGACAGGATCGGTGGCAATCAGCCCCAGCATTTT. Translation: CASSVDRIGGNQPQHF. Variable domain in full (rest from reference TRBV2 and TRBJ1-5): EPEVTQTPSHQVTQMGQEVILRCVPISNHLYFYWYRQILGQKVEFLVSFYNNEISEKSEIFDDQFSVERPDGSNFTLKIRSTKLEDSAMYFCASSVDRIGGNQPQHFGDGTRLSIL.

The rearrangement joins TRBV6-5 to TRBJ1-2; 7 bases fit TRBD1. The trim removed 6 bases at V and 6 bases at J, leaving 10 bases unmatched. The CDR3 covers 14 residues. Germline values: CDR1 MNHEY, CDR2 SVGAGI. The CDR3: CASRVRAGTDGYTF. As DNA, the CDR3 is TGTGCCAGCAGAGTTAGAGCCGGGACAGATGGCTACACCTTC.

V and J are TRBV19 and TRBJ2-1; maybe TRBD2 (5 bases). Germline CDR1 is LNHDA and CDR2 is SQIVND (reference sequence). Between the trimmed V and J ends, which lost 0 bases and 8 bases, there was a span of 14 bases. The CDR3 extends over 15 amino acids. CDR3 in DNA: TGTGCCAGTAGTATAGATCAGGAGGCTAGGGATGAGCAGTTCTTC. This sequence encodes CASSIDQEARDEQFF.

The J gene is TRBJ1-3, the V gene TRBV6-1, with 7 bases identical to TRBD1. The CDR3 spans 15 residues. J was trimmed by 4 bases and V by 5 bases; bases with no gene match: 8. Looked up from germline, CDR1 is MNHNS and CDR2 is SASEGT. The CDR3 sequence is CASSTGGGSGNTIYF. The CDR3 DNA is TGTGCCAGCAGTACCGGAGGGGGCTCCGGAAACACCATATATTTT.

The rearrangement links TRBV19 to TRBJ2-3, with 11 bases that match TRBD2. V trimming: 9 bases; J trimming: 2 bases; junction bases outside the gene matches: 7. CDR1 LNHDA and CDR2 SQIVND come from the germline V gene (reference sequence). The CDR3 consists of 15 residues. The CDR3 sequence: CASTPGLAATDTQYF. The CDR3 DNA reads TGTGCCAGCACACCGGGACTAGCGGCCACAGATACGCAGTATTTT.